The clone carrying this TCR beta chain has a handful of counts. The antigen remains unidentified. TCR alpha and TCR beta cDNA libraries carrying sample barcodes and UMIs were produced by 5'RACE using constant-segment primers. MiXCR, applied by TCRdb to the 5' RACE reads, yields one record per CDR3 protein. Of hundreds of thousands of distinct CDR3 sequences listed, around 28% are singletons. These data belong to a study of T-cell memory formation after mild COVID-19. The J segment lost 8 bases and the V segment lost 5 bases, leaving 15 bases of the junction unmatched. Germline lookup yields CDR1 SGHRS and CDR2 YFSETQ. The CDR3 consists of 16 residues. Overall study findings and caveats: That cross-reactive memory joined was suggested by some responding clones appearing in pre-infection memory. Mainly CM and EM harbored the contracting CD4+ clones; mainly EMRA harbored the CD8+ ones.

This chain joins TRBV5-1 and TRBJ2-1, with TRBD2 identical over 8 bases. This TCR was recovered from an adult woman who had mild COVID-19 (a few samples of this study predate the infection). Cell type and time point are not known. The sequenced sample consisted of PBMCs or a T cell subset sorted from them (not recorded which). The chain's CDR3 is CASRLIGGASGYEQFF. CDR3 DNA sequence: TGCGCCAGCAGGCTAATCGGGGGGGCGTCAGGCTATGAGCAGTTCTTC.